This T cell receptor beta chain was recovered during a study of T-cell reconstitution after alpha-beta-depleted transplantation in children. General study findings and limits: T-cell counts and diversity were attributed mostly to newly produced T cells one year after transplant. Approximately two months post-transplant, alpha-beta T cells reportedly originated from several hundred expanded graft clones. Diversity of TCRbeta at day 60 was high in some patients, arising from surviving recipient T cells and thymic progenitors.

It was with unique molecular identifiers that the TCRbeta library was prepared. Using its own MiXCR run on the PCR reads, TCRdb lists one record per CDR3 protein. This sample has 200,000 to 300,000 distinct CDR3 sequences, with roughly a quarter found just once. For this clonotype: Its antigen is as yet unknown.

The receptor was derived from a female patient aged 2-9 years who had a stem cell transplant for congenital amegakaryocytic thrombocytopenia, so the T cells may come from the graft donor. The sequencing here drew on PBMCs, mostly from graft donor cells, taken 360 days after TCRalphabeta/CD19-depleted stem cell transplant.

CDR3 sequence reads: CASSLVWDRGFTDTQYF. The CDR3 DNA follows: TGTGCCAGCAGCTTAGTCTGGGACAGGGGATTCACAGATACGCAGTATTTT. This rearrangement joins TRBV7-2 to TRBJ2-3; 10 bases are a match to TRBD1. The germline gives CDR1 SGHTA, CDR2 FQGNSA. There are 17 residues in the CDR3. Trimming cost V 1 base and J 2 bases; bases outside gene matches: 6. Filled out from reference TRBV7-2 and TRBJ2-3, the complete variable domain reads GAGVSQSPSNKVTEKGKDVELRCDPISGHTALYWYRQSLGQGLEFLIYFQGNSAPDKSGLPSDRFSAERTGGSVSTLTIQRTQQEDSAVYLCASSLVWDRGFTDTQYFGPGTRLTVL.